A single sample is the source of the 22 T cell receptor beta chains below, sequenced in a study of shared clonotypes between healthy human individuals. TCRdb keeps only in-frame clones here, not all; method: immunoSEQ multiplex PCR. The table includes roughly 500,000 clones, roughly 77% detected once. Sequencing was done on a sample of PBMCs. These receptors all come from a woman in her 40s in good health. Some clones in this sample may be carry-over from other donors' samples.

This clone was observed many times. The chain employs TRBV7-3 and TRBJ1-2; 8 bases match TRBD1. The CDR3 covers 13 residues. Germline CDR1 reads SGHTA; CDR2 reads FQGTGA. V shed 3 bases and J 8 bases; nucleotides not matched to a gene: 5. The CDR3 region has the DNA TGTGCCAGCAGCTTCGACAGGGGCGACGGCTACACCTTC. Protein sequence: CASSFDRGDGYTF.

V and J are TRBV6-6 and TRBJ2-3, with D maybe TRBD1 (6 bases). This CDR3 is built from 13 residues. In germline, CDR1 is MNHNY, CDR2 SVGAGI (reference sequence). Trimming cost V 4 bases and J 3 bases, with 8 bases left between them. The CDR3 coding sequence is TGTGCCAGCAGTTTACAGGGTACAGATACGCAGTATTTT. Amino acid sequence: CASSLQGTDTQYF.

The chain has TRBV7-9 and TRBJ1-5; tentative D call: TRBD1 (5 bases). The germline V gene encodes CDR1 SEHNR and CDR2 FQNEAQ (reference sequence). Trimming left V 5 bases short and J 5 bases short, with 10 bases between. There are 13 residues in the CDR3. CDR3 sequence reads: CASSPGVYQPQHF. The DNA of the CDR3 is TGTGCCAGCAGCCCGGGGGTTTATCAGCCCCAGCATTTT.

The rearrangement uses TRBV18 and TRBJ1-3; 7 bases map to TRBD1. The V gene's germline CDR1 is KGHSH and CDR2 LQKENI. V lost 2 bases and J lost 3; bases outside the gene matches: 4. The CDR3 sequence is 15 residues long. The CDR3, as DNA: TGTGCCAGCTCACCAGGGACAGCTAATGGAAACACCATATATTTT. It is translated as CASSPGTANGNTIYF.

There are a few counts of this clone. The chain employs TRBV6-6 and TRBJ1-1; D unclear. The CDR3 runs 13 residues. Germline-derived CDR1 and CDR2 are MNHNY and SVGAGI (reference sequence). Trimming removed 5 bases from V and 1 base from J, with 8 bases in between. This CDR3 is CASSPGENTEAFF. The CDR3 bases are TGTGCCAGCAGTCCGGGTGAGAACACTGAAGCTTTCTTT.

The gene calls are TRBV28 and TRBJ2-7; TRBD2 aligns across 7 bases. The CDR3 covers 15 residues. Looked up from germline, CDR1 is MDHEN and CDR2 is SYDVKM. V lost 5 bases, J lost 4 bases, and 11 bases stayed unmatched. The chain's CDR3 is CASSPGGAGVYEQYF. The CDR3 DNA reads TGTGCCAGCAGTCCCGGAGGGGCGGGAGTTTACGAGCAGTACTTC.

This clone appeared many times. This chain connects TRBV29-1 to TRBJ2-1, with D perhaps matching TRBD1 or TRBD2 (6 bases each). The germline V gene has CDR1 SQVTM and CDR2 ANQGSEA. The CDR3 sequence is 17 residues long. V lost 6 bases, J lost 3 bases, and 24 bases lay in between. CDR3 DNA: TGCAGCGTGAGGGGGGACACCCTCTCATCTTTCTACAATGAGCAGTTCTTC. Its translation: CSVRGDTLSSFYNEQFF.

This clone was seen at least ten times. This sequence joins TRBV10-2 and TRBJ2-1, with 15 bases that match TRBD2. Germline CDR1 is WSHSY and CDR2 is SAAADI. With 1 base clipped from V and 7 bases from J, the junction kept 5 bases outside the gene matches. The CDR3 totals 17 residues. CDR3 in amino acids: CASSEFRTSGRANEQFF. In nucleotides, the CDR3 is TGCGCCAGCAGTGAGTTCCGGACTAGCGGGAGGGCGAATGAGCAGTTCTTC.

The gene calls are TRBV5-1 and TRBJ2-7; TRBD2 matches at 12 bases. Germline V gene lookup returns CDR1 SGHRS and CDR2 YFSETQ. V was clipped by 1 base and J by 6 bases; unmatched bases: 5. The CDR3 spans 15 residues. DNA for the CDR3: TGCGCCAGCAGCTTGCCTAGCGGGAGGGCCGGCGAGCAGTACTTC. It yields the protein CASSLPSGRAGEQYF.

The V call is TRBV2, the J call TRBJ2-1; 12 bases are shared with TRBD2. V gave up 6 bases and J gave up 9 bases; unmatched junction bases: 6. Germline CDR1 and CDR2: SNHLY and FYNNEI. The CDR3 has 14 residues. CDR3 bases: TGTGCCAGCAGCCTAGCGGGAGGGGGTGTTGAGCAGTTCTTC. Translating gives CASSLAGGGVEQFF.

The CDR3 DNA reads as TGCGCCAGCAGCTTGGCTCAGAATGAAAAACTGTTTTTT. This translates into CASSLAQNEKLFF. This chain joins TRBV5-1 and TRBJ1-4; no reliable D call. CDR1 SGHRS and CDR2 YFSETQ come from the germline V gene. The CDR3 length is 13 residues. With 0 bases removed from V and 5 bases from J, the gap between germline ends came to 5 bases.

This clone was seen once. The chain combines TRBV7-9 with TRBJ1-3; 7 nucleotides align to TRBD1. V lost 5 bases to trimming and J lost 0 bases; unmatched junction nucleotides: 4. The CDR3 is made up of 15 amino acids. CDR1 and CDR2 from the germline V gene are SEHNR and FQNEAQ (reference sequence). CDR3 nucleotides: TGTGCCAGCAGCCGGACAGGACTCTCTGGAAACACCATATATTTT. It is translated as CASSRTGLSGNTIYF.

The V gene is TRBV30, the J gene TRBJ1-6, with 8 nucleotides matching TRBD1. V lost 5 bases, J lost 7 bases, and 10 bases stayed unmatched. This CDR3 comprises 15 residues. The germline gives CDR1 GTSNPN, CDR2 SVGIG (reference sequence). The CDR3 nucleotides read TGTGCCTGGCGGACAGGGATAGCGGAGAATTCACCCCTCCACTTT. Amino acids: CAWRTGIAENSPLHF.

This clone occurred many times. The J gene is TRBJ2-3, the V gene TRBV30; TRBD2 aligns across 11 bases. Germline CDR1 is GTSNPN and CDR2 is SVGIG (reference sequence). CDR3 size: 16 residues. After removal of 1 base from V and 4 bases from J, the junction contained 7 bases not matched to a gene. The CDR3 here is CAWSGRLAGGPDTQYF. The CDR3 nucleotides are TGTGCCTGGAGTGGGCGGCTAGCGGGAGGACCAGATACGCAGTATTTT.

The chain uses TRBV19 and TRBJ1-4; TRBD1 aligns across 7 bases. V dropped 8 bases and J dropped 1; count of bases not matched to a gene: 1. Germline loops: CDR1 LNHDA, CDR2 SQIVND (reference sequence). The CDR3 spans 13 residues. The CDR3 DNA sequence: TGTGCCAGTGGGGACAGAACTAATGAAAAACTGTTTTTT. It specifies CASGDRTNEKLFF. The full variable domain, rest sourced from reference TRBV19 and TRBJ1-4, is DGGITQSPKYLFRKEGQNVTLSCEQNLNHDAMYWYRQDPGQGLRLIYYSQIVNDFQKGDIAEGYSVSREKKESFPLTVTSAQKNPTAFYLCASGDRTNEKLFFGSGTQLSVL.

The V call is TRBV28, the J call TRBJ1-1, with D uncertain. V was clipped by 3 bases and J by 8 bases, with 10 bases between them. The germline gives CDR1 MDHEN, CDR2 SYDVKM. The CDR3 consists of 12 residues. CDR3: CASSFAPGEAFF. The CDR3 DNA reads as TGTGCCAGCAGTTTCGCGCCAGGAGAAGCTTTCTTT. The entire variable domain, with the rest obtained from reference TRBV28 and TRBJ1-1, is as follows: DVKVTQSSRYLVKRTGEKVFLECVQDMDHENMFWYRQDPGLGLRLIYFSYDVKMKEKGDIPEGYSVSREKKERFSLILESASTNQTSMYLCASSFAPGEAFFGQGTRLTVV.

Here the CDR3 reads CASSEVGVGYGTDTQYF. CDR3 bases: TGCGCCAGCAGTGAAGTAGGGGTGGGGTATGGCACAGATACGCAGTATTTT. The J gene is TRBJ2-3, the V gene TRBV10-2, with D perhaps TRBD1 (5 bases). The CDR3 runs 17 residues. Trimming pared 3 bases from V and 1 base from J, leaving 17 bases between. Germline assignment: CDR1 WSHSY and CDR2 SAAADI.

This clone was detected a few times. CDR3 bases: TGTGCCAGCAGCCGACCCGGACAGGGGGCTCACGGCTACACCTTC. This gives the protein CASSRPGQGAHGYTF. The chain joins TRBV5-5 to TRBJ1-2; TRBD1 aligns across 11 bases. This CDR3 region has 15 residues. Trimming removed 4 bases from V and 8 bases from J; junction bases left unmatched: 10. In germline, CDR1 is SGHKS, CDR2 YYEKEE (reference sequence).

This clone was found once. V usage is TRBV6-5 and J usage is TRBJ2-7; possible D gene TRBD2, 6 bases. Trimming pared 6 bases from V and 6 bases from J, leaving 12 bases between. Germline V CDR1 and CDR2: MNHEY, SVGAGI. This CDR3 spans 12 amino acids. The CDR3 loop is CASSRPGGEQYF. In DNA form, the CDR3 reads TGTGCCAGCAGCCGTCCCGGGGGCGAGCAGTACTTC.

This chain links TRBV9 with TRBJ2-3; the D is unclear. From germline, CDR1 is SGDLS and CDR2 YYNGEE. Trimming pared 0 bases from V and 2 bases from J, leaving 10 bases between. The CDR3 contains 15 residues. CDR3 residues: CASSVGQGHTDTQYF. The CDR3 DNA reads TGTGCCAGCAGCGTAGGACAAGGGCACACAGATACGCAGTATTTT.

This chain joins TRBV6-5 and TRBJ2-2; a possible D gene is TRBD1 (6 bases). The CDR3 totals 15 residues. From germline, CDR1 is MNHEY and CDR2 SVGAGI. Trimming removed 6 bases from V and 1 base from J, with 12 bases in between. The CDR3 loop reads CASRRTVENTGELFF. DNA of the CDR3: TGTGCCAGCAGGCGGACAGTAGAGAACACCGGGGAGCTGTTTTTT.

The CDR3 protein is CASSDGTSGNTDTQYF. CDR3 coding DNA: TGTGCCAGCAGCGATGGGACTAGCGGAAACACAGATACGCAGTATTTT. This chain links TRBV7-9 with TRBJ2-3, with 11 bases that match TRBD2. This CDR3 is built from 16 residues. Trimming removed 5 bases from V and 2 bases from J; junction bases left unmatched: 6. In germline, CDR1 is SEHNR, CDR2 FQNEAQ (reference sequence).